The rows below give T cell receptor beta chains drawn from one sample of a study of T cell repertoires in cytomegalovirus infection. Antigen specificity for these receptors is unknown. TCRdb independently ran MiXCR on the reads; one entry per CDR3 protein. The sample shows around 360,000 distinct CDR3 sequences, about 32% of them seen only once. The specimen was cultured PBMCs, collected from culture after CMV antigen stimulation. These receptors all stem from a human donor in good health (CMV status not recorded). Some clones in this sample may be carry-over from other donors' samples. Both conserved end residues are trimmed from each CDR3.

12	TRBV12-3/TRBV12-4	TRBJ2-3	ASSLIGHTDTQY
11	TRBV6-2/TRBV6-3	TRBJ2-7	ASRPDSTYEQY
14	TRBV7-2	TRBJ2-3	ASSPLTSGRRDTQY
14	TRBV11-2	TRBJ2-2	ASSLAGAGEHRELF
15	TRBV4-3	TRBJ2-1	ASSQELYSGSHNEQF
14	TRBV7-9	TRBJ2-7	ASSLALDRSSYEQY
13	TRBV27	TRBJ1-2	ASSSRQERIYGYT
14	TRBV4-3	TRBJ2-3	ASSQETGGYGDTQY
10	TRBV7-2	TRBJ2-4	ASSIIQGPGI
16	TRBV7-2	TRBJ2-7	ASSLASAGQGGTYEQY
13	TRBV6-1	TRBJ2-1	ASSLGAGLYNEQF
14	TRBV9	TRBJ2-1	ASSAALAGGINEQF
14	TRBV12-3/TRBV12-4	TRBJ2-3	ASSSPRAGHTDTQY
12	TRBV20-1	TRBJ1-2	SALPGNRDYGYT
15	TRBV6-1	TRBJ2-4	ASSGSRGTAATNIQY
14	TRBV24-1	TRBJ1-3	ATSEPSGESGNTIY
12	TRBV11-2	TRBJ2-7	ASSWGQGLYEQY
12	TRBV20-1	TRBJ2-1	SASRIQALGEQF
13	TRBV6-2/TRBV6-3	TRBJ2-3	ASSERGRRSDTQY